This TCR beta chain was identified in a study of graft-versus-host responses after intestinal transplantation. Turning to the study itself: Recipients had transplants, and these were multivisceral, liver-intestinal, or isolated intestinal. Induction using anti-thymocyte globulin, followed by tacrolimus and steroids for roughly 3 years, was given to all recipients.

Study-wide findings and caveats: Levels of circulating GvH clones at their peak were associated with early post-transplant HvG declines. Investigators detected GvH clones in recipient marrow, with some emerging earlier in ileum or blood.

Germline CDR1 and CDR2: GTSNPN and SVGIG (reference sequence). With 2 bases removed from V and 0 bases from J, the gap between germline ends came to 11 bases. The CDR3 runs 14 residues. This clone was seen only a few times. Its antigen is unknown. TCRdb keeps only in-frame clones here, not all; method: immunoSEQ multiplex PCR. This sample yields about 97,000 clones, of which less than 95% are seen a single time; approximately 0.069% belongs to the top ten. The J gene is TRBJ2-7, the V gene TRBV30; D is unresolved. This sample comprised unstimulated CD8+ T cells sorted from spleen or lymph node cells, obtained before transplant. The receptor's source is a human donor who was the organ donor for an intestinal transplant. The DNA for the CDR3 is TGTGCCTGGAGTCTACCCGACAACTCCTACGAGCAGTACTTC. Translation gives CAWSLPDNSYEQYF.